The 10 T cell receptor beta chains given below trace back to one sample, sequenced in a study of blood T cell repertoires in COVID-19. Data came from immunoSEQ multiplex PCR; TCRdb stores just in-frame clones and leaves some out. The table lists 250,000 or so clones, 88% of them singletons. The source material was PBMCs or T cells enriched from blood (not recorded which). The receptors come from a woman aged 40 to 50 with acute COVID-19.

The gene calls are TRBV11-2 and TRBJ1-6; 8 bases are shared with TRBD1. From germline, CDR1 is SGHAT and CDR2 FQNNGV. The CDR3 spans 15 residues. Trimming removed 8 bases from V and 7 bases from J; junction bases left unmatched: 10. The CDR3 bases are TGTGCCAGCGGACTTGGGACAGGATACAATTCACCCCTCCACTTT. Protein product: CASGLGTGYNSPLHF. The variable domain in full, completed from reference TRBV11-2 and TRBJ1-6, reads EAGVAQSPRYKIIEKRQSVAFWCNPISGHATLYWYQQILGQGPKLLIQFQNNGVVDDSQLPKDRFSAERLKGVDSTLKIQPAKLEDSAVYLCASGLGTGYNSPLHFGNGTRLTVT.

This clone was picked up one time. The rearrangement joins TRBV9 to TRBJ2-5; 11 bases agree with TRBD2. From germline, CDR1 is SGDLS and CDR2 YYNGEE. J was trimmed by 4 bases and V by 0 bases; bases with no gene match: 5. CDR3 length: 16 residues. CDR3 sequence (DNA): TGTGCCAGCAGCGTAGGCTCTAGCGGGGGGACAGAGACCCAGTACTTC. Protein product: CASSVGSSGGTETQYF. Variable domain in full (rest from reference TRBV9 and TRBJ2-5): DSGVTQTPKHLITATGQRVTLRCSPRSGDLSVYWYQQSLDQGLQFLIQYYNGEERAKGNILERFSAQQFPDLHSELNLSSLELGDSALYFCASSVGSSGGTETQYFGPGTRLLVL.

This chain connects TRBV18 to TRBJ2-4; the D gene is possibly TRBD1 (5 bases). V was trimmed by 6 bases and J by 0 bases, leaving 15 bases between them. CDR1 KGHSH and CDR2 LQKENI come from the germline V gene. The CDR3 runs to 16 residues. CDR3 DNA sequence: TGTGCCAGCTCCGAAGGGGCTTTTCTAGCCAAAAACATTCAGTACTTC. Amino acid sequence: CASSEGAFLAKNIQYF.

The genes are TRBV19 and TRBJ2-1; 11 bases align to TRBD2. This CDR3 comprises 15 residues. The V gene end was trimmed by 3 bases and the J gene end by 6 bases; junction bases not matched to a gene: 4. Germline V gene data show CDR1 as LNHDA and CDR2 as SQIVND (reference sequence). CDR3 DNA: TGTGCCAGTAGTATGTGGCTAGCGGGAGGCAATGAGCAGTTCTTC. It codes for CASSMWLAGGNEQFF.

The J gene is TRBJ2-1, the V gene TRBV7-8; 8 nucleotides match TRBD1. The germline CDR1 and CDR2 sequences are SGHVS and FQNEAQ. This CDR3 has 18 amino acids. V shed 5 bases, J shed 5 bases, and the junction held 17 bases outside the gene matches. CDR3 sequence: CASSLGNRGSWVDNEQFF. CDR3 DNA sequence: TGTGCCAGCAGCCTCGGGAACAGGGGGAGTTGGGTCGACAATGAGCAGTTCTTC. Combining the CDR3 with reference TRBV7-8 and TRBJ2-1 gives the whole variable domain GAGVSQSPRYKVAKRGQDVALRCDPISGHVSLFWYQQALGQGPEFLTYFQNEAQLDKSGLPSDRFFAERPEGSVSTLKIQRTQQEDSAVYLCASSLGNRGSWVDNEQFFGPGTRLTVL.

The V and J genes are TRBV7-6 and TRBJ2-3, with 13 bases identical to TRBD2. The CDR3 is 16 residues long. The germline V gene has CDR1 SGHVS and CDR2 FNYEAQ. After removal of 5 bases from V and 5 bases from J, the junction contained 7 bases not matched to a gene. The CDR3 nucleotides read TGTGCCAGCAGCCTCCGGACTAGCGGGGGTGGAGATACGCAGTATTTT. Encoded protein: CASSLRTSGGGDTQYF.

As to this clone: Other DNA sequences in the sample encode the same CDR3. V is TRBV24-1 and J is TRBJ2-6, with D unresolved. From germline, CDR1 is KGHDR and CDR2 SFDVKD. The CDR3 contains 12 residues. V dropped 5 bases and J dropped 4 bases, with 2 bases sitting between them. The CDR3, as DNA: TGTGCCACCAGTGCGGGGGCCAACGTCCTGACTTTC. It yields the protein CATSAGANVLTF.

This clone has only a few counts. This chain joins TRBV7-6 and TRBJ2-7; 9 positions agree with TRBD1. CDR3 length: 18 residues. Germline CDR1 and CDR2: SGHVS and FNYEAQ. With 0 bases clipped from V and 0 bases from J, the junction kept 9 bases outside the gene matches. CDR3 sequence: CASSLAGTGTGISYEQYF. CDR3 nucleotide sequence: TGTGCCAGCAGCTTAGCAGGTACCGGGACAGGGATCTCCTACGAGCAGTACTTC.

This chain uses TRBV19 with TRBJ1-5; 12 positions match TRBD1. The CDR3 runs to 19 residues. Germline values: CDR1 LNHDA, CDR2 SQIVND (reference sequence). V shed 5 bases and J 0 bases; nucleotides not matched to a gene: 11. CDR3 sequence (DNA): TGTGCCAGTAGTCCCCTCGGGACAGGGGGCCTAATTAGCAATCAGCCCCAGCATTTT. It is translated as CASSPLGTGGLISNQPQHF.

This clone has only a few counts. V usage is TRBV13 and J usage is TRBJ1-1; TRBD1 might be the D (5 bases). Germline assignment: CDR1 PRHDT and CDR2 FYEKMQ (reference sequence). The CDR3 covers 14 residues. With 5 bases removed from V and 4 bases from J, the gap between germline ends came to 14 bases. The CDR3 loop is CASSTQGRGTEAFF. The CDR3 bases are TGTGCCAGCAGCACCCAGGGTAGAGGCACTGAAGCTTTCTTT. Full variable domain (rest looked up from reference TRBV13 and TRBJ1-1): AAGVIQSPRHLIKEKRETATLKCYPIPRHDTVYWYQQGPGQDPQFLISFYEKMQSDKGSIPDRFSAQQFSDYHSELNMSSLELGDSALYFCASSTQGRGTEAFFGQGTRLTVV.